These 16 T cell receptor beta chains share one sample of origin, sequenced in a study of cytotoxic CD8 clonotypes in ibrutinib-treated CLL. Sequencing used immunoSEQ multiplex PCR; TCRdb keeps in-frame clones, though not all of them. Of 140,000 to 150,000 clones in the sample, more than 75% are singletons; the top ten hold approximately 5.1%. Specimen: PBMCs, collected after 24 months of ibrutinib treatment. The receptors were sampled from a human donor with chronic lymphocytic leukemia.

About this clone itself: Sequence at one end of the junction differs from germline and may be a read error. This chain links TRBV7-9 with TRBJ2-7; tentative D call: TRBD1 (5 bases). This CDR3 is 16 amino acids long. From germline, CDR1 is SEHNR and CDR2 FQNEAQ (reference sequence). The DNA of the CDR3 is TGCGCCAGCAGCCCGGCGGCGAGGACATCAACCTACGAGCAGTACTTC. It is translated as CASSPAARTSTYEQYF.

This clone was picked up one time. The chain employs TRBV5-4 and TRBJ2-7; a weak D match, TRBD1 (5 bases). The CDR3 is 15 residues long. Trimming removed 3 bases at V and 0 bases at J, with 13 bases between. Germline values: CDR1 SGHNT, CDR2 YYREEE (reference sequence). CDR3 sequence (DNA): TGTGCCAGCAGCTCGCAGGGTACCGCCTCCTACGAGCAGTACTTC. This codes for CASSSQGTASYEQYF.

This clone was seen only a few times. The rearrangement joins TRBV7-3 to TRBJ1-2, with TRBD1 matching 7 bases. V trimming: 2 bases; J trimming: 8 bases; junction bases outside the gene matches: 5. The CDR3 is 13 residues long. The germline V gene encodes CDR1 SGHTA and CDR2 FQGTGA. As DNA, the CDR3 is TGTGCCAGCAGCTTACGCGGGACAGAAGGCTACACCTTC. As protein: CASSLRGTEGYTF.

The V call is TRBV27, the J call TRBJ1-1; D is possibly TRBD1 (5 bases). Germline CDR1 MNHEY, CDR2 SMNVEV (reference sequence). This CDR3 is 16 amino acids long. V was trimmed by 1 base and J by 5 bases, leaving 17 bases between them. The CDR3 bases are TGTGCCAGCAGTTTATTCCCCGGAGGGTGGGGGACTGAAGCTTTCTTT. It translates to CASSLFPGGWGTEAFF.

V and J are TRBV28 and TRBJ2-5, with D tentatively TRBD1 (6 bases). Deletions cut 7 bases from V and 0 bases from J, with 15 bases between. CDR1 MDHEN and CDR2 SYDVKM come from the germline V gene. The CDR3 loop spans 15 amino acids. In DNA, the CDR3 is TGTGCCAGCACTCCCCAGGGGCGGTACCAAGAGACCCAGTACTTC. Its translation: CASTPQGRYQETQYF.

This chain links TRBV13 with TRBJ1-2, with 7 nucleotides matching TRBD1. V trimming: 6 bases; J trimming: 2 bases; junction bases outside the gene matches: 3. The CDR3 runs 13 residues. Per germline, CDR1 PRHDT and CDR2 FYEKMQ (reference sequence). The CDR3 DNA reads TGTGCCAGCAGTCTGACAGGGAACTATGGCTACACCTTC. The encoded protein is CASSLTGNYGYTF.

There are a few counts of this clone. The chain employs TRBV7-2 and TRBJ1-1; tentative D call: TRBD1 (5 bases). The CDR3 runs 14 residues. V lost 5 bases and J 2 bases, leaving 12 bases between the germline ends. Looked up from germline, CDR1 is SGHTA and CDR2 is FQGNSA. CDR3 nucleotide sequence: TGTGCCAGCAGCCAACGGGACTCCAACACTGAAGCTTTCTTT. Amino acids: CASSQRDSNTEAFF.

This chain connects TRBV6-6 to TRBJ2-3; D is uncertain. The CDR3 extends over 13 amino acids. The germline V and J ends were trimmed by 2 bases and 6 bases, with 9 bases remaining between them. Germline loops: CDR1 MNHNY, CDR2 SVGAGI (reference sequence). CDR3 sequence (DNA): TGTGCCAGCAGTTACGGGCCGATGGATACGCAGTATTTT. It is translated as CASSYGPMDTQYF.

About this clone itself: Within the sample, other DNA sequences also encode this same CDR3. The rearrangement uses TRBV27 and TRBJ1-2; tentative D call: TRBD1 (5 bases). The CDR3 runs 13 residues. In germline, CDR1 is MNHEY, CDR2 SMNVEV (reference sequence). Trimming took 3 bases from V and 0 from J, leaving 5 bases between them. CDR3 residues: CASSLTANYGYTF. The CDR3 DNA is TGTGCCAGCAGTTTGACAGCTAACTATGGCTACACCTTC.

V usage is TRBV29-1 and J usage is TRBJ2-5; 10 nucleotides agree with TRBD2. The CDR3 totals 14 residues. Germline CDR1 SQVTM, CDR2 ANQGSEA. V shed 4 bases, J shed 3 bases, and the junction held 5 bases outside the gene matches. The CDR3 coding sequence is TGCAGCGTTGGCCTAGCGGGGGCCGAAGAGACCCAGTACTTC. Its protein is CSVGLAGAEETQYF.

The chain joins TRBV28 to TRBJ1-2; D is possibly TRBD1 (6 bases). V dropped 3 bases and J dropped 4 bases, with 12 bases sitting between them. The CDR3 has 14 amino acids. Germline CDR1 and CDR2: MDHEN and SYDVKM. This chain's CDR3 is CASSLGGAGYGYTF. CDR3 coding DNA: TGTGCCAGCAGTTTGGGGGGCGCGGGCTATGGCTACACCTTC.

The V gene is TRBV21-1, the J gene TRBJ1-2; the listed D gene, TRBD1, was not tested against the DNA. TRBV21-1 is labeled a pseudogene. The CDR3 runs 18 residues. The DNA for the CDR3 is TGTGCCAGCAGCACCCCCGGGACAGGAGCCCCCAGAAACTATGGCTACACCTTC. Encoded protein: CASSTPGTGAPRNYGYTF.

V gene TRBV7-2 combines with J gene TRBJ2-5; the D gene is possibly TRBD2 (5 bases). CDR1 is SGHTA and CDR2 is FQGNSA in the germline V gene. V was clipped by 2 bases and J by 1 base, with 8 bases between them. This CDR3 is built from 14 residues. CDR3 sequence: CASSLSSTQETQYF. The CDR3 region has the DNA TGTGCCAGCAGCTTATCTAGCACCCAAGAGACCCAGTACTTC.

The V call is TRBV6-1, the J call TRBJ1-5; D unresolved. Per germline, CDR1 MNHNS and CDR2 SASEGT. Trimming removed 4 bases at V and 6 bases at J, with 7 bases between. This CDR3 region has 12 residues. CDR3 DNA: TGTGCCAGCAGTGCCGACGTTCAGCCCCAGCATTTT. It codes for CASSADVQPQHF.

This clone appeared once. V is TRBV5-1 and J is TRBJ2-7; D gene unclear. V lost 3 bases and J 6 bases, leaving 13 bases between the germline ends. This CDR3 is built from 13 residues. Germline CDR1 and CDR2: SGHRS and YFSETQ. The CDR3 DNA sequence: TGCGCCAGCAGCTCTCAAGAATTGGGCGAGCAGTACTTC. Encoded protein: CASSSQELGEQYF. Variable domain in full (rest from reference TRBV5-1 and TRBJ2-7): KAGVTQTPRYLIKTRGQQVTLSCSPISGHRSVSWYQQTPGQGLQFLFEYFSETQRNKGNFPGRFSGRQFSNSRSEMNVSTLELGDSALYLCASSSQELGEQYFGPGTRLTVT.

CDR3 residues: CASSVGLAFIDTQYF. The CDR3 DNA sequence: TGTGCCAGCAGCGTAGGACTAGCGTTCATTGATACGCAGTATTTT. The rearrangement links TRBV9 to TRBJ2-3; 8 bases map to TRBD2. J gave up 6 bases and V 0 bases, and 6 bases lay outside the gene matches. The V gene's germline CDR1 is SGDLS and CDR2 YYNGEE. The CDR3 spans 15 residues.